The T cell receptor (beta chain) under discussion was sequenced for a study of blood T cell repertoires in COVID-19. The overall study: T cells, B-cell-depleted T cells, or PBMCs provided the cDNA or gDNA that served as material.

The J segment lost 1 base and the V segment lost 4 bases, leaving 3 bases of the junction unmatched. Germline V gives CDR1 SNHLY, CDR2 FYNNEI. The CDR3 length is 14 residues. Donors were grouped by their self-reported clinical history. In the authors' workflow: Researchers report that nucleated cell counts were estimated from reference gene primer amplification. TCRdb keeps only in-frame clones here, not all; method: immunoSEQ multiplex PCR. That table is the source of V, J and clone size, and D and trimming were worked out from the DNA. The table lists fewer than 400,000 clones, 85% to 95% of them singletons.

The sequenced sample was PBMCs or T cells enriched from blood (not recorded which). The clonotype comes from a woman in her thirties who had been exposed to COVID-19. The chain has TRBV2 and TRBJ1-1, with 7 bases aligning to TRBD1. This CDR3 is CASSATGENTEAFF. DNA of the CDR3: TGTGCCAGCAGTGCCACAGGGGAGAACACTGAAGCTTTCTTT.